The 28 T cell receptor beta chains presented below share a single source sample, sequenced in a study of identical twins. TCRdb re-derived calls from the 5' RACE reads in MiXCR, one entry per CDR3 protein. The sample lists roughly 690,000 distinct CDR3 sequences; 21% were seen once. These data were also filed under a second study, of T cells expressing NK-cell markers.

The sequenced sample was PBMCs. The receptors stem from a woman aged 18-29 years in good health.

This clonotype has a handful of counts. The chain carries TRBV3-1 and TRBJ1-5; tentative D call: TRBD1 (5 bases). Germline CDR1 reads LGHDT; CDR2 reads YNNKEL (reference sequence). This CDR3 spans 14 amino acids. V was trimmed by 5 bases and J by 6 bases, leaving 14 bases between them. CDR3 in amino acids: CASSSRGRAQPQHF. CDR3 sequence (DNA): TGTGCCAGCAGCTCCCGAGGCAGGGCTCAGCCCCAGCATTTT.

This clonotype was observed a handful of times. The gene calls are TRBV7-3 and TRBJ2-1, with TRBD2 as a possible D gene (6 bases). V gave up 6 bases and J gave up 0 bases, with 15 bases separating them. Germline CDR1 reads SGHTA; CDR2 reads FQGTGA. This CDR3 comprises 16 residues. The CDR3 region is CASSSIAARSYNEQFF. CDR3 nucleotides: TGTGCCAGCAGTTCGATAGCGGCGCGCTCCTACAATGAGCAGTTCTTC.

The CDR3, as DNA: TGTGCCAGCAGCTGGCGTTTAGCGGGAGGTTTATACAATGAGCAGTTCTTC. Its translation is CASSWRLAGGLYNEQFF. This chain links TRBV5-5 with TRBJ2-1; TRBD2 agrees at 10 bases. V lost 3 bases and J lost 4; bases outside the gene matches: 10. Germline-derived CDR1 and CDR2 are SGHKS and YYEKEE (reference sequence). This CDR3 comprises 17 residues.

CDR3 loop: CASSQGRRNYGYTF. The DNA for the CDR3 is TGTGCCAGCAGCCAAGGCAGGCGTAACTATGGCTACACCTTC. V usage is TRBV5-6 and J usage is TRBJ1-2; D unclear. Germline values: CDR1 SGHDT, CDR2 YYEEEE. CDR3 length: 14 residues. V was clipped by 4 bases and J by 1 base, with 11 bases between them. Supplemented by reference TRBV5-6 and TRBJ1-2, the full variable domain reads DAGVTQSPTHLIKTRGQQVTLRCSPKSGHDTVSWYQQALGQGPQFIFQYYEEEERQRGNFPDRFSGHQFPNYSSELNVNALLLGDSALYLCASSQGRRNYGYTFGSGTRLTVV.

This rearrangement joins TRBV20-1 to TRBJ2-3; 9 bases line up with TRBD2. V lost 1 base to trimming and J lost 1 base; unmatched junction nucleotides: 6. Germline V gene data show CDR1 as DFQATT and CDR2 as SNEGSKA (reference sequence). The CDR3 extends over 16 amino acids. The CDR3 is CSARGLIAGGTDTQYF. CDR3 in DNA: TGCAGTGCTAGAGGGTTAATAGCGGGGGGCACAGATACGCAGTATTTT.

This chain connects TRBV7-6 to TRBJ2-7, with 7 positions matching TRBD1. The CDR3 has 15 amino acids. CDR1 and CDR2 from the germline V gene are SGHVS and FNYEAQ. J lost 2 bases, V lost 3 bases, and 7 bases had no gene match. The CDR3 nucleotides are TGTGCCAGCAGCTTGGGTAGGGGGCAGACCTACGAGCAGTACTTC. Residues: CASSLGRGQTYEQYF.

This clonotype was seen at least ten times. V is TRBV27 and J is TRBJ2-3; D gene uncertain. Trimming shortened V by 8 bases and J by 0 bases, and 18 bases separated the two germline ends. The CDR3 runs to 16 residues. CDR1 and CDR2 from the germline V gene are MNHEY and SMNVEV (reference sequence). The CDR3 protein is CASGFAGTTSTDTQYF. The CDR3, as DNA: TGTGCCAGCGGATTCGCAGGAACAACTAGCACAGATACGCAGTATTTT.

This clonotype has more than one count but fewer than ten. The V call is TRBV5-1, the J call TRBJ2-5, with no clear D. Trimming pared 4 bases from V and 4 bases from J, leaving 20 bases between. CDR1 and CDR2 from the germline V gene are SGHRS and YFSETQ. The CDR3 has 16 residues. CDR3 DNA sequence: TGCGCCAGCAGCCCCCTCACCGGGCTTGATGGAGAGACCCAGTACTTC. Amino acids: CASSPLTGLDGETQYF.

This chain uses TRBV6-1 with TRBJ2-7, with 10 bases identical to TRBD1. Germline V CDR1 and CDR2: MNHNS, SASEGT. This CDR3 spans 14 amino acids. Trimming took 10 bases from V and 3 from J; bases not matched to a gene: 9. The CDR3 sequence is CATASGTGVYEQYF. CDR3 bases: TGTGCCACCGCATCCGGGACAGGGGTCTACGAGCAGTACTTC.

This clonotype was detected only a few times. The gene calls are TRBV11-2 and TRBJ2-7; TRBD2 aligns across 16 bases. The V and J ends lost 5 bases and 2 bases, in that order; junction bases with no gene match: 12. The CDR3 length is 19 residues. Per the germline V gene, CDR1 is SGHAT and CDR2 is FQNNGV. This CDR3 reads CASSTNRGGLAGGAYEQYF. CDR3 coding DNA: TGTGCCAGCAGCACGAATAGGGGGGGACTAGCGGGAGGGGCCTACGAGCAGTACTTC.

The chain is built from TRBV24-1 and TRBJ2-1; D unresolved. The V gene's germline CDR1 is KGHDR and CDR2 SFDVKD. Trimming removed 0 bases at V and 8 bases at J, with 1 base between. The CDR3 loop spans 11 amino acids. In DNA form, the CDR3 reads TGTGCCACCAGTGATTTGTATGAGCAGTTCTTC. Its translation is CATSDLYEQFF.

J is TRBJ2-5 and V is TRBV2, with 9 nucleotides matching TRBD2. The CDR3 has 16 residues. Trimming removed 2 bases from V and 3 bases from J; junction bases left unmatched: 7. Germline V gives CDR1 SNHLY, CDR2 FYNNEI. The CDR3 coding sequence is TGTGCCAGCAGTGAATTTGGGGCGGGAGGGGAAGAGACCCAGTACTTC. It specifies CASSEFGAGGEETQYF.

This clonotype was counted many times. The rearrangement uses TRBV5-1 and TRBJ1-3, with 7 bases matching TRBD1. The CDR3 extends over 14 amino acids. Trimming removed 4 bases from V and 0 bases from J; junction bases left unmatched: 1. Germline V gives CDR1 SGHRS, CDR2 YFSETQ. In nucleotides, the CDR3 is TGCGCCAGCAGCAGGGACAGCTCTGGAAACACCATATATTTT. It translates to CASSRDSSGNTIYF.

The chain joins TRBV12-3 or TRBV12-4 to TRBJ2-7; D remains ambiguous. CDR3 length: 14 residues. Trimming removed 2 bases at V and 1 base at J, with 9 bases between. For the CDR3, the DNA is TGTGCCAGCAGTTTACGCGCAGTATCCTACGAGCAGTACTTC. Protein product: CASSLRAVSYEQYF.

This clonotype came up a few times. The CDR3 DNA is TGCAGCGTTGAACGCGCTTACGAGCAGTACTTC. Its protein product is CSVERAYEQYF. The rearrangement links TRBV29-1 to TRBJ2-7; D gene ambiguous. CDR3 length equals 11 residues. Germline V lookup: CDR1 SQVTM, CDR2 ANQGSEA. V was pared by 2 bases and J by 4 bases, with 6 bases between.

In its sample, this clonotype was seen many times. V gene TRBV7-7 combines with J gene TRBJ2-1; a possible D gene is TRBD2 (6 bases). Germline V gene lookup returns CDR1 SSHAT and CDR2 FNYEAQ (reference sequence). V was clipped by 5 bases and J by 9 bases, with 11 bases between them. There are 12 residues in the CDR3. The CDR3 region is CASSTGAGEQFF. CDR3 in DNA: TGTGCCAGCAGCACGGGAGCGGGTGAGCAGTTCTTC. Filled out from reference TRBV7-7 and TRBJ2-1, the complete variable domain reads GAGVSQSPRYKVTKRGQDVTLRCDPISSHATLYWYQQALGQGPEFLTYFNYEAQPDKSGLPSDRFSAERPEGSISTLTIQRTEQRDSAMYRCASSTGAGEQFFGPGTRLTVL.

This sequence joins TRBV20-1 and TRBJ2-3; possibly TRBD1 for D (6 bases). V was pared by 7 bases and J by 3 bases, with 11 bases between. The CDR3 runs 12 residues. The germline CDR1 and CDR2 sequences are DFQATT and SNEGSKA (reference sequence). The CDR3 reads CSVVGTTDTQYF. The DNA of the CDR3 is TGCAGTGTGGTAGGGACAACAGATACGCAGTATTTT.

This clonotype was seen a handful of times. This chain links TRBV25-1 with TRBJ1-3, with 8 positions matching TRBD1. The CDR3 spans 13 residues. The germline CDR1 and CDR2 sequences are MGHDK and SYGVNS. V lost 6 bases, J lost 2 bases, and 0 bases stayed unmatched. CDR3 loop: CASRQGAGNTIYF. CDR3 in DNA: TGTGCCAGCAGACAGGGGGCTGGAAACACCATATATTTT.

The chain joins TRBV20-1 to TRBJ1-2; D is undetermined. Germline V CDR1 and CDR2: DFQATT, SNEGSKA (reference sequence). The germline V and J ends were trimmed by 0 bases and 6 bases, with 11 bases remaining between them. This CDR3 region has 13 residues. This CDR3 is CSARDTFGHGYTF. In nucleotides, the CDR3 is TGCAGTGCTAGAGATACATTTGGACATGGCTACACCTTC.

This clonotype was counted once. The J gene is TRBJ1-6, the V gene TRBV18; the D is unclear. Germline CDR1 reads KGHSH; CDR2 reads LQKENI. The CDR3 consists of 16 residues. V lost 3 bases to trimming and J lost 6 bases, with 15 bases between them. CDR3 sequence reads: CASSPWTATSNSPLHF. In DNA form, the CDR3 reads TGTGCCAGCTCACCTTGGACTGCTACCAGTAATTCACCCCTCCACTTT. The complete variable domain, with remaining parts taken from reference TRBV18 and TRBJ1-6, reads NAGVMQNPRHLVRRRGQEARLRCSPMKGHSHVYWYRQLPEEGLKFMVYLQKENIIDESGMPKERFSAEFPKEGPSILRIQQVVRGDSAAYFCASSPWTATSNSPLHFGNGTRLTVT.

The chain uses TRBV24-1 and TRBJ2-1; D unresolved. The CDR3 contains 15 residues. Germline V lookup: CDR1 KGHDR, CDR2 SFDVKD. Trimming shortened V by 3 bases and J by 7 bases, and 15 bases separated the two germline ends. The CDR3 DNA is TGTGCCACCAGTGATGCCTCGGACCTCTGGAATGAGCAGTTCTTC. Protein: CATSDASDLWNEQFF.

There are a few counts of this clonotype. The rearrangement uses TRBV6-1 and TRBJ2-5, with TRBD2 identical over 7 bases. There are 13 residues in the CDR3. The V gene end was trimmed by 6 bases and the J gene end by 7 bases; junction bases not matched to a gene: 8. Germline lookup yields CDR1 MNHNS and CDR2 SASEGT. CDR3 coding DNA: TGTGCCAGCAGCCCCCGGGGGGTTCGGACCCAGTACTTC. Translation: CASSPRGVRTQYF.

The chain links TRBV10-2 to TRBJ1-1, with D possibly matching TRBD1 (6 bases). CDR1 and CDR2 from the germline V gene are WSHSY and SAAADI. The V end was cut by 7 bases, the J end by 0 bases, with 15 bases between. The CDR3 contains 15 residues. Here the CDR3 DNA reads TGCGCCAGCATCCCGGAGGGGGATATGAACACTGAAGCTTTCTTT. It is translated as CASIPEGDMNTEAFF.

The J gene is TRBJ2-1, the V gene TRBV10-3, with 7 bases fitting TRBD2. The germline CDR1 and CDR2 sequences are ENHRY and SYGVKD. There are 15 residues in the CDR3. After removal of 4 bases from V and 3 bases from J, the junction contained 6 bases not matched to a gene. Here the CDR3 DNA reads TGTGCCATCAGTGGATCTAGCGGCAGCTACAATGAGCAGTTCTTC. Translated, it gives CAISGSSGSYNEQFF.

This clonotype was counted between two and nine times. This chain uses TRBV20-1 with TRBJ2-3; tentatively, D is TRBD2 (5 bases). This CDR3 is 14 amino acids long. The ends were cut back, 7 bases at V and 0 bases at J, with 14 bases in the middle. CDR1 is DFQATT and CDR2 is SNEGSKA in the germline V gene (reference sequence). The CDR3 bases are TGCAGTGTTCGACTACTGGGGAGCACAGATACGCAGTATTTT. This encodes CSVRLLGSTDTQYF.

The V call is TRBV6-5, the J call TRBJ2-3, with D tentatively TRBD2 (5 bases). Per the germline V gene, CDR1 is MNHEY and CDR2 is SVGAGI. V lost 0 bases and J lost 6, with 22 bases in between. This CDR3 is built from 18 residues. CDR3 residues: CASSYSSGLPGSMDTQYF. CDR3 sequence (DNA): TGTGCCAGCAGTTACTCGAGTGGTCTGCCTGGGAGCATGGATACGCAGTATTTT.

This clonotype was picked up a small number of times. The genes are TRBV29-1 and TRBJ2-7; the match to TRBD2 covers 11 bases. Germline V gives CDR1 SQVTM, CDR2 ANQGSEA. The CDR3 covers 16 residues. Losses at the gene ends were 8 bases for V and 0 bases for J; bases not matched to a gene: 12. The DNA of the CDR3 is TGCAGCCGAGGGACTAGCGGAGGAAGGAGCTCCTACGAGCAGTACTTC. The encoded protein is CSRGTSGGRSSYEQYF.

This clonotype was picked up a small number of times. The rearrangement joins TRBV12-3 or TRBV12-4 to TRBJ2-1; D is unclear. This CDR3 region has 14 residues. The V gene lost 8 bases and the J gene lost 6 bases, with 17 bases spanning the gap. In DNA form, the CDR3 reads TGTGCCAGCTCCCCCCAGCAGACGTCCAATGAGCAGTTCTTC. Translation gives CASSPQQTSNEQFF.